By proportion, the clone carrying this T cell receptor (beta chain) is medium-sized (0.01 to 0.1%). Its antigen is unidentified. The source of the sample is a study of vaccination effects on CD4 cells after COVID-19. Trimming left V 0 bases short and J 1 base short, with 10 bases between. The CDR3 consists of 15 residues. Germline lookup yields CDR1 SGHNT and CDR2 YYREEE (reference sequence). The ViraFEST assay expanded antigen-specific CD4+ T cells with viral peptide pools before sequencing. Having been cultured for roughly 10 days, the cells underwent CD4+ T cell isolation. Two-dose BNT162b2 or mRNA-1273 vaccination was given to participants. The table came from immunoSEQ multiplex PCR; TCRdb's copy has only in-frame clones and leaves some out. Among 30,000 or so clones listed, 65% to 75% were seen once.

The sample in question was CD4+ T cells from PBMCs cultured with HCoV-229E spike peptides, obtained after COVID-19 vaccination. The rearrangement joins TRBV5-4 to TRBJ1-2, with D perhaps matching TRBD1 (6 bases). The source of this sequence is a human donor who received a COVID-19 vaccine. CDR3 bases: TGTGCCAGCAGCTTGGTTGGACAGCGTAACTATGGCTACACCTTC. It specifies CASSLVGQRNYGYTF.